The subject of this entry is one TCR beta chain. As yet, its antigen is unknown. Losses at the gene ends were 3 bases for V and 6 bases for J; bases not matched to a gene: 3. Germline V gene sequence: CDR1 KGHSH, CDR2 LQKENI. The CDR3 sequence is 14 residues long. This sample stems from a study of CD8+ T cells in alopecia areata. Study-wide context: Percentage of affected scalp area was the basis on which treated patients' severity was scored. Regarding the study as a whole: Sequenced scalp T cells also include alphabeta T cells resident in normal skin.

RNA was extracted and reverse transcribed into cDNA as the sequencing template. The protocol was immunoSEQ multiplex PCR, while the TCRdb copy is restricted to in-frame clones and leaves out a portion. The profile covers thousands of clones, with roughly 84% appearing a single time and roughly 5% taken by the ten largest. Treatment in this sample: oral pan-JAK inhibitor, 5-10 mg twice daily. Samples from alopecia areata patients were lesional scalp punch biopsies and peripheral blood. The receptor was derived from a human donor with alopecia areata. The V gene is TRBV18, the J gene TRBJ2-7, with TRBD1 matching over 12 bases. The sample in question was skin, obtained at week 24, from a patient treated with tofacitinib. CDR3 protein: CASSPGTGGREQYF. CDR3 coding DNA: TGTGCCAGCTCACCTGGGACAGGGGGCCGCGAGCAGTACTTC.